What follows is one TCR beta chain and its context. What it recognizes is unknown. With V trimmed by 0 bases and J by 2 bases, 2 bases remained unmatched. This CDR3 contains 15 residues. Germline V gives CDR1 SGHNT, CDR2 YENEEA. The sample belongs to a study of T cell responses to AZD1222 COVID-19 vaccine. Study outcomes and limitations: Females made up more of the donors, who were largely white British, and clonal diversity may have come out too low.

Clones were read by immunoSEQ multiplex PCR, and TCRdb kept only the in-frame ones, dropping some. The sample holds 120,000 to 150,000 clones, roughly 84% seen once. This chain links TRBV11-3 with TRBJ2-3; 7 positions match TRBD2. This sequence was found in an adult who received the AZD1222 COVID-19 vaccine. This material consisted of peripheral blood, taken 28 days after the second AZD1222 dose. CDR3 coding DNA: TGTGCCAGCAGCTTAGATGGGGGGGACACAGATACGCAGTATTTT. Its protein is CASSLDGGDTDTQYF. The variable domain in full, with the rest retrieved from reference TRBV11-3 and TRBJ2-3, is EAGVVQSPRYKIIEKKQPVAFWCNPISGHNTLYWYLQNLGQGPELLIRYENEEAVDDSQLPKDRFSAERLKGVDSTLKIQPAELGDSAVYLCASSLDGGDTDTQYFGPGTRLTVL.